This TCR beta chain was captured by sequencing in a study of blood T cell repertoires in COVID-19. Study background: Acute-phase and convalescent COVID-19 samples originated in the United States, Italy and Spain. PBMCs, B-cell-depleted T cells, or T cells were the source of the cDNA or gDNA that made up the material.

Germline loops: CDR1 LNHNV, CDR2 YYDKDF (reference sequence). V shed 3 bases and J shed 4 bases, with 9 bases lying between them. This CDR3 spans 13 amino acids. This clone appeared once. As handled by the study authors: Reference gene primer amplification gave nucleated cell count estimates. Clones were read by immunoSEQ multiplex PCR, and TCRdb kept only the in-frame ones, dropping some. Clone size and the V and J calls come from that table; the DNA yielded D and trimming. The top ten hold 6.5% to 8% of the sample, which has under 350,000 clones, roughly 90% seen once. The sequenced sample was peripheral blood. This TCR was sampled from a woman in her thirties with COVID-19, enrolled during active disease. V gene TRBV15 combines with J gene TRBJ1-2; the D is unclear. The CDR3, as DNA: TGTGCCACCAGCAGGCCGCGGGGCTATGGCTACACCTTC. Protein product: CATSRPRGYGYTF.